This T cell receptor (beta chain) appears in the sequencing data of a study of PD-L1 blockade in urothelial cancer. Study summary: Blood yielded a median of 141,255 T cells per sample.

Trimming at V came to 2 bases and at J to 5 bases, leaving 8 bases not matched to a gene. This CDR3 contains 15 residues. CDR1 and CDR2 (germline): MNHEY, SMNVEV (reference sequence). Each PCR contained spiked-in synthetic TCR analog templates. Using immunoSEQ multiplex PCR, the repertoire was profiled, and TCRdb retains in-frame clones only, with some absent. The sample includes about 87,000 clones, roughly 90% of them seen just once. Described time point: pretreatment peripheral blood. The number of samples from each patient was between 1 and 8, taken pretreatment and on-treatment. The TCR comes from a woman of 80 years or more with urothelial cancer. The chain joins TRBV27 to TRBJ1-1, with TRBD1 identical over 7 bases. The specimen comprised PBMCs, sampled around atezolizumab (anti-PD-L1) treatment. CDR3 region: CASSLVGTAGTEAFF. The CDR3 coding sequence is TGTGCCAGCAGTTTAGTCGGGACAGCAGGAACTGAAGCTTTCTTT.